This T cell receptor beta chain emerged from a study of identical twins. TCRdb reprocessed the 5' RACE reads with MiXCR, giving one entry per CDR3 protein. The table lists approximately 210,000 distinct CDR3 sequences, 9.4% of them singletons. The sequence derives from a woman between 18 and 29 years old in good health. The sample was memory (CD45RO+) T cells sorted from blood.

CDR3 amino acids: CASSLSTGSYLTDTQYF. The CDR3 region has the DNA TGCGCCAGCAGCTTGAGTACAGGTTCCTACCTCACAGATACGCAGTATTTT. V gene TRBV5-1 combines with J gene TRBJ2-3; a possible D gene is TRBD1 (5 bases). The V gene lost 1 base and the J gene lost 2 bases, with 17 bases spanning the gap. The V gene's germline CDR1 is SGHRS and CDR2 YFSETQ. CDR3 length: 17 residues. The variable domain in full, with the rest retrieved from reference TRBV5-1 and TRBJ2-3, is KAGVTQTPRYLIKTRGQQVTLSCSPISGHRSVSWYQQTPGQGLQFLFEYFSETQRNKGNFPGRFSGRQFSNSRSEMNVSTLELGDSALYLCASSLSTGSYLTDTQYFGPGTRLTVL.